This note documents a single T cell receptor beta chain sequence. Assay used: immunoSEQ multiplex PCR; TCRdb lists only in-frame clones, some missing. This table holds a few hundred thousand clones, about 89% found once. Looked up from germline, CDR1 is SQVTM and CDR2 is ANQGSEA. Trimming cost V 1 base and J 0 bases, with 9 bases left between them. This CDR3 region has 14 residues. This record comes from a study of blood T cell repertoires in COVID-19. The specimen sequenced was peripheral blood. This clonotype was obtained from a man aged 50-60 years with acute or convalescent COVID-19. This sequence joins TRBV29-1 and TRBJ1-1, with D uncertain. CDR3 loop: CSVEVPGMNTEAFF. As DNA, the CDR3 is TGCAGCGTTGAAGTCCCGGGAATGAACACTGAAGCTTTCTTT. Together with reference TRBV29-1 and TRBJ1-1, the CDR3 gives the full variable domain: SAVISQKPSRDICQRGTSLTIQCQVDSQVTMMFWYRQQPGQSLTLIATANQGSEATYESGFVIDKFPISRPNLTFSTLTVSNMSPEDSSIYLCSVEVPGMNTEAFFGQGTRLTVV.